Given below is one T cell receptor (beta chain) in context. Those who donated were healthy bone marrow donors. PCR used 60 Vbeta primers and 13 Jbeta primers. Clones were read by immunoSEQ multiplex PCR, and TCRdb kept only the in-frame ones, dropping some. The sample carries around 29,000 clones, about 66% recorded once. The sample belongs to a study of cytomegalovirus exposure and HLA in healthy donors. Germline V gene lookup returns CDR1 SGHTA and CDR2 FQGNSA. Trimming left V 0 bases short and J 2 bases short, with 17 bases between. This CDR3 has 17 amino acids. The sequenced material came from PBMCs. The receptor's source is a male donor in good health and CMV-seropositive. This chain joins TRBV7-2 and TRBJ2-7; the D gene is possibly TRBD2 (6 bases). CDR3 in amino acids: CASSLARSGLHPYEQYF. In DNA, the CDR3 is TGTGCCAGCAGCTTAGCGCGGTCGGGACTGCACCCCTACGAGCAGTACTTC.